This TCR beta chain is from a study of shared clonotypes between healthy human individuals. Every donor was a Caucasian adult from Nashville, Tennessee. Germline V gene sequence: CDR1 MGHDK, CDR2 SYGVNS. Trimming took off 8 bases at V and 5 bases at J, with 10 bases between the two ends. This CDR3 is 13 amino acids long. The assay was carried out at the deep level. Authors' methods: As immunoSEQ supplied junction-only sequences (without quality scores), filtering differed. Only in-frame clones appear in the TCRdb table, and some are missing; sequencing was by immunoSEQ multiplex PCR. V and J calls plus clone size are reproduced from that table; the DNA served to infer D and trimming. The table includes around 500,000 clones, about 78% detected once.

This TCR derives from a woman aged 40 to 50 in good health. Some clones in this sample may be carry-over from other donors' samples. The V and J genes are TRBV25-1 and TRBJ1-6, with D perhaps TRBD1 (6 bases). Material for sequencing was PBMCs. Here the CDR3 reads CASGQGHNSPLHF. The CDR3 nucleotides read TGTGCCAGCGGCCAGGGGCATAATTCACCCCTCCACTTT.